This section outlines one T cell receptor beta chain sequence together with its context. Its antigen is undetermined. The data are from a study of T cell responses to AZD1222 COVID-19 vaccine. Study-level points and caveats: Vaccine-associated CD4 TCRs spanned spike, dominant at 160-218 and 743-854.

Germline lookup yields CDR1 SGHDN and CDR2 FVKESK. V dropped 7 bases and J dropped 3; count of bases not matched to a gene: 2. The CDR3 sequence is 13 residues long. Repertoires were generated with immunoSEQ multiplex PCR, while TCRdb's copy carries only in-frame clones and drops some. Seen here are 120,000 to 150,000 clones, 90% observed once, and the top ten hold 1.5% to 2%. The chain carries TRBV14 and TRBJ1-4; 7 bases align to TRBD1. Sequenced material: peripheral blood, taken 28 days after the second AZD1222 dose. The receptor was derived from an adult who received the AZD1222 COVID-19 vaccine. This CDR3 reads CASTQGSNEKLFF. The CDR3 coding sequence is TGTGCCAGCACACAGGGGTCTAATGAAAAACTGTTTTTT. Full variable domain (missing parts from reference TRBV14 and TRBJ1-4): EAGVTQFPSHSVIEKGQTVTLRCDPISGHDNLYWYRRVMGKEIKFLLHFVKESKQDESGMPNNRFLAERTGGTYSTLKVQPAELEDSGVYFCASTQGSNEKLFFGSGTQLSVL.